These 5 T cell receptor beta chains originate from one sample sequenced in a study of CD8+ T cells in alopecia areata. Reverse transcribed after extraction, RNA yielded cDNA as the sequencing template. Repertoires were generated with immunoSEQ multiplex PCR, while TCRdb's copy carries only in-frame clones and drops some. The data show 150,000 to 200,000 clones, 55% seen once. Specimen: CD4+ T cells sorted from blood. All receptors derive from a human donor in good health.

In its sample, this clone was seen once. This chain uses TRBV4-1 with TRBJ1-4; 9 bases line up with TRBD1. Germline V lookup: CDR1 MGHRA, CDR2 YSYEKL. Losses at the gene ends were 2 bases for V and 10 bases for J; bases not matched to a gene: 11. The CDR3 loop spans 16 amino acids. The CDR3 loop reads CASSQPRKDRGGKLFF. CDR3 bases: TGCGCCAGCAGCCAACCCCGGAAGGACAGGGGAGGAAAACTGTTTTTT.

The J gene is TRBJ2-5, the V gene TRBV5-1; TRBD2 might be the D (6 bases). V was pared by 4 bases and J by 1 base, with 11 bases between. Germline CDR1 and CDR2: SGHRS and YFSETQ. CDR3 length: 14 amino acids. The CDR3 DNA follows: TGCGCCAGCAGCAGGAGGGACCTCCAAGAGACCCAGTACTTC. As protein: CASSRRDLQETQYF.

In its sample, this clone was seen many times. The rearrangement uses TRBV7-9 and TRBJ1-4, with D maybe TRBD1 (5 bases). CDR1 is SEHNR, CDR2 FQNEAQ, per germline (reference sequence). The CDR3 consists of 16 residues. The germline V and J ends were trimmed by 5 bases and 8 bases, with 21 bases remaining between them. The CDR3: CASSPLTGTRDEKLFF. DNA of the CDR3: TGTGCCAGCAGCCCTCTTACCGGGACGAGGGACGAAAAACTGTTTTTT.

CDR3 residues: CASSLIGPLYEQYF. For the CDR3, the DNA is TGTGCCAGCAGTTTAATTGGACCCCTCTACGAGCAGTACTTC. This chain joins TRBV27 and TRBJ2-7; D ambiguous. The germline gives CDR1 MNHEY, CDR2 SMNVEV (reference sequence). The CDR3 totals 14 residues. The V end lost 2 bases, the J end lost 3 bases, and 11 bases lay between the germline ends.

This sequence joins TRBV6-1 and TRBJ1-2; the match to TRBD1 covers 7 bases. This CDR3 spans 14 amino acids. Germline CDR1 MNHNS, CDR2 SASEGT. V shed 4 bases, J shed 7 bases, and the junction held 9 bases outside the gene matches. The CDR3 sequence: CASSADRAGTGYTF. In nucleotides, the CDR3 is TGTGCCAGCAGTGCCGACAGGGCGGGTACTGGCTACACCTTC.